Included here is one TCR beta chain sequence, with context. Antigen: not known. This record comes from a study of T cell responses to AZD1222 COVID-19 vaccine. Study outcomes and limitations: Only after the peak T cell response were repertoires sampled.

Germline V lookup: CDR1 KGHDR, CDR2 SFDVKD. The ends were cut back, 4 bases at V and 3 bases at J, with 9 bases in the middle. The CDR3 runs 14 residues. Using immunoSEQ multiplex PCR, the repertoire was profiled, and TCRdb retains in-frame clones only, with some absent. The sample has about 56,000 clones, 75% to 90% seen once; the top ten hold roughly 15%. This receptor was identified in an adult in good health. The input for sequencing was peripheral blood, taken on day 0 of AZD1222 vaccination. The chain is built from TRBV24-1 and TRBJ1-5; D remains unclear. DNA for the CDR3: TGTGCCACCAGTGAAACAAGTTCCAATCAGCCCCAGCATTTT. Protein: CATSETSSNQPQHF.